The subject of this entry is one TCR beta chain. Its antigen remains unknown. Generation of TCR beta libraries employed quantitative 5'-RACE incorporating molecular barcodes. TCRdb re-analysed the 5' RACE reads in MiXCR, keeping a single row per CDR3 protein. The sample has just under 550,000 distinct CDR3 sequences, about 13% seen once; the top ten hold 6.8%. This entry comes from a study of CD8 T cells in ankylosing spondylitis. Overall study results and limits: Previously reported in reactive arthritis synovial fluid and blood were some of the motif variants. Seemingly characteristic of ankylosing spondylitis blood was a TCR beta motif consisting of under ten highly homologous variants. Disease-linked clones were reportedly significantly enriched in matched ankylosing spondylitis synovial fluid.

Trimming removed 6 bases at V and 2 bases at J, with 10 bases between. Germline V lookup: CDR1 DFQATT, CDR2 SNEGSKA (reference sequence). This CDR3 comprises 12 residues. This TCR was recovered from a male donor with ankylosing spondylitis. The chain recombines TRBV20-1 with TRBJ2-5, with D possibly matching TRBD2 (5 bases). The specimen sequenced was blood, either unsorted or a sorted T cell fraction (not recorded which). CDR3 residues: CSALRDQETQYF. The DNA of the CDR3 is TGCAGTGCCCTACGGGATCAAGAGACCCAGTACTTC.